The clone carrying this TCR beta chain was counted a few times. The antigen remains undetermined. One end of the junction varies from germline; a read error may be responsible. The data were taken from a study of CD8 T cells in ankylosing spondylitis. General observations from the study: Significant enrichment of disease-linked clones was reportedly seen in matched ankylosing spondylitis synovial fluid. Both synovial fluid and blood in reactive arthritis had previously been reported to carry some motif variants. Those disease-linked clones were CD8+; they were also relatively rare in peripheral blood. A motif of 7 to 9 highly homologous TCR beta variants was seen as apparently characteristic of ankylosing spondylitis blood.

The germline gives CDR1 MNHNS, CDR2 SASEGT. This CDR3 comprises 11 residues. Quantitative 5'-RACE was performed with molecular barcodes, and it yielded the TCR beta libraries. TCRdb passed the 5' RACE reads through MiXCR, listing each CDR3 protein once. The repertoire consists of roughly 440,000 distinct CDR3 sequences, with 17% occurring once and the leading ten covering just over 1%. Sequencing was done on a sample of blood, either unsorted or a sorted T cell fraction (not recorded which). This receptor was taken from a male donor with ankylosing spondylitis. V usage is TRBV6-1 and J usage is TRBJ2-7; D is unclear. This CDR3 is CASSEFYGQYF. The DNA of the CDR3 is TGTGCCAGCAGTGAATTCTACGGGCAGTACTTC.